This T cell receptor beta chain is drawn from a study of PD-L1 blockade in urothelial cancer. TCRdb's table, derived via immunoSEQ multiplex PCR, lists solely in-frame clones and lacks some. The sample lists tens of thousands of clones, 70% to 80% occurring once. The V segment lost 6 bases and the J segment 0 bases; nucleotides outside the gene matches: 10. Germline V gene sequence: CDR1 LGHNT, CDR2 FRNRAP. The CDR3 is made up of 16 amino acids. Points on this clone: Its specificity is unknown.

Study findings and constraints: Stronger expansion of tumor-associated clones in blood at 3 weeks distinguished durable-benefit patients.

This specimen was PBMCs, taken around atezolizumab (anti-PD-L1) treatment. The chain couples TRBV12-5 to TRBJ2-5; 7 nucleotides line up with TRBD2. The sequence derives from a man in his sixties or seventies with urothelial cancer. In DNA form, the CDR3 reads TGTGCTAGTGGCCCCCCGGGGGGAGTAGACCAAGAGACCCAGTACTTC. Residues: CASGPPGGVDQETQYF.